This T cell receptor beta chain was sequenced in a study of Graves' ophthalmopathy and Graves' hyperthyroidism. Points from the study as a whole: Ophthalmopathy was separated from stable hyperthyroidism by a 13-signature model with around 89% sensitivity and around 84% specificity. Most thyroid clonotypes with frequency above 0.001 were detected in blood too.

This clonotype was seen ten or more times. Its antigen is not identified. RNA transcripts were the template, and TCR beta CDR3 regions were amplified from them. Amplification began with first-round RT-PCR using HTBI primers, then second-round multiplex PCR was performed. Using its own MiXCR run on the multiplex PCR reads, TCRdb lists one record per CDR3 protein. This table holds under 350,000 distinct CDR3 sequences, roughly 17% found once. Germline CDR1 reads SGHAT; CDR2 reads FQDESV (reference sequence). With 5 bases removed from V and 5 bases from J, the gap between germline ends came to 10 bases. The CDR3 extends over 12 amino acids.

Sequencing input: peripheral blood. The chain joins TRBV11-1 to TRBJ2-7, with TRBD1 as a possible D gene (6 bases). The receptor was isolated from an adult man with Graves' ophthalmopathy. The CDR3 protein is CASSANRDEQYF. The CDR3 DNA reads as TGTGCCAGCAGCGCGAACAGGGACGAGCAGTACTTC.